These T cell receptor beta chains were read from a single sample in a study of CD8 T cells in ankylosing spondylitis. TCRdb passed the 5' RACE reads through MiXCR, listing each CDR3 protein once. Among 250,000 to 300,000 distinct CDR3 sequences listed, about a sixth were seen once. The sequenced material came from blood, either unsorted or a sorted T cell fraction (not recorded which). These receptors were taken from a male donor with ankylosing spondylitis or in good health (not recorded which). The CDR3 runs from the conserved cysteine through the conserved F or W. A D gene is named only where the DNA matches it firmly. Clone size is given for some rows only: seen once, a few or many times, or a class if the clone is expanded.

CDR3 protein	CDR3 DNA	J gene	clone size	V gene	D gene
CSARTSGRYEQYF	TGCAGTGCTCGGACTAGCGGGAGGTACGAGCAGTACTTC	TRBJ2-7	NA	TRBV20-1	TRBD2
CASSTGTSGILYNEQFF	TGTGCCAGCAGCACCGGGACTAGCGGGATTCTCTACAATGAGCAGTTCTTC	TRBJ2-1	few	TRBV7-9	TRBD2
CATSSLETGAYEQYF	TGTGCCACCAGCAGTTTGGAAACAGGGGCCTACGAGCAGTACTTC	TRBJ2-7	few	TRBV15	TRBD1
CSATGTGSTGELFF	TGCAGTGCAACCGGGACAGGGAGCACCGGGGAGCTGTTTTTT	TRBJ2-2	NA	TRBV20-1	TRBD1
CASSDMGHEQYF	TGTGCCAGCTCAGACATGGGTCACGAGCAGTACTTC	TRBJ2-7	few	TRBV9	NA
CASSSATEAFF	TGTGCCAGCAGCTCCGCTACTGAAGCTTTCTTT	TRBJ1-1	many	TRBV7-9	NA
CASSRNHDRELPQETQYF	TGTGCCAGCAGTAGGAACCACGACAGGGAGCTTCCCCAAGAGACCCAGTACTTC	TRBJ2-5	NA	TRBV6-1	TRBD1
CSVDWDRGKTQYF	TGCAGCGTTGACTGGGACAGGGGAAAGACCCAGTACTTC	TRBJ2-5	NA	TRBV29-1	TRBD1
CSAPISGSGYNEQFF	TGCAGTGCCCCGATAAGCGGGAGTGGATACAATGAGCAGTTCTTC	TRBJ2-1	NA	TRBV20-1	TRBD2
CASRSQVESYEQYF	TGCGCCAGCAGGTCACAGGTCGAATCCTACGAGCAGTACTTC	TRBJ2-7	NA	TRBV5-1	NA
CASSQNTGGRYEQYF	TGCGCCAGCAGCCAGAATACAGGGGGACGATACGAGCAGTACTTC	TRBJ2-7	NA	TRBV4-1	TRBD1
CSVVAGAHGYTF	TGCAGCGTTGTAGCAGGGGCCCATGGCTACACCTTC	TRBJ1-2	many	TRBV29-1	NA
CSVAAGSSYEQYF	TGCAGCGTTGCGGCGGGATCTTCCTACGAGCAGTACTTC	TRBJ2-7	NA	TRBV29-1	NA
CATSDSRDRISNEQFF	TGTGCCACCAGTGATTCCCGGGACAGGATTTCCAATGAGCAGTTCTTC	TRBJ2-1	NA	TRBV24-1	TRBD1
CASSYWTSGDTGELFF	TGTGCCAGCAGCTACTGGACTAGCGGAGACACCGGGGAGCTGTTTTTT	TRBJ2-2	NA	TRBV7-9	TRBD2
CAISDKVEQADAFAEQYF	TGTGCCATCAGTGATAAGGTAGAGCAAGCCGATGCCTTCGCGGAGCAGTACTTC	TRBJ2-7	many	TRBV10-3	NA
CASSQTGNPGNTIYF	TGCGCCAGCAGCCAAACAGGGAACCCCGGAAACACCATATATTTT	TRBJ1-3	few	TRBV5-1	NA
CSVIRVGEQYF	TGCAGCGTTATTCGAGTGGGAGAGCAGTACTTC	TRBJ2-7	NA	TRBV29-1	NA
CASTGTGRDQETQYF	TGTGCCAGCACCGGGACAGGGAGGGACCAAGAGACCCAGTACTTC	TRBJ2-5	few	TRBV6-2/TRBV6-3	TRBD1
CASSVTGGGYEQYF	TGCGCCAGCAGCGTGACAGGGGGCGGCTACGAGCAGTACTTC	TRBJ2-7	few	TRBV5-1	TRBD1
CASSETSGSFYEQYF	TGTGCCAGCAGCGAAACTAGCGGGAGTTTCTACGAGCAGTACTTC	TRBJ2-7	few	TRBV7-8	TRBD2
CASCPWPGQSNNEQFF	TGCGCCAGCTGTCCTTGGCCGGGACAGTCCAACAATGAGCAGTTCTTC	TRBJ2-1	few	TRBV5-1	TRBD1
CASRMTGGEDTQYF	TGTGCCAGCAGGATGACAGGGGGCGAAGATACGCAGTATTTT	TRBJ2-3	NA	TRBV6-1	TRBD1
CASTTGGGSQPQHF	TGTGCCAGCACCACCGGAGGGGGCAGTCAGCCCCAGCATTTT	TRBJ1-5	NA	TRBV27	TRBD1
CASSYYGAEAFF	TGTGCCAGCAGTTACTACGGGGCTGAAGCTTTCTTT	TRBJ1-1	NA	TRBV6-6	NA
CAPPQGSYEQYF	TGTGCCCCTCCGCAGGGATCCTACGAGCAGTACTTC	TRBJ2-7	NA	TRBV7-9	NA
CSVGGIYEQYF	TGCAGCGTTGGAGGGATCTACGAGCAGTACTTC	TRBJ2-7	many	TRBV29-1	NA